Each of the 10 T cell receptor beta chains below was sequenced from the same sample in a study of spatial heterogeneity in lung cancer. Whole-study findings and limits: The number of expanded tumor alpha and beta chains correlated with mutation number.

From the 5' RACE reads, TCRdb called clonotypes with MiXCR, one entry per CDR3 protein. The sample records thousands of distinct CDR3 sequences, about 36% being singletons. The time point is: sample taken at primary tumor resection. Antigen specificity for these receptors is unknown. The sequencing here drew on lung tumor tissue, taken at surgery. The receptors come from a male donor with early-stage non-small cell lung cancer.

This clonotype has a handful of counts. Since the library was made to target alpha chains, this beta chain is a stray read and its abundance is not meaningful. The genes are TRBV28 and TRBJ1-5; D is unclear. The ends were cut back, 3 bases at V and 4 bases at J, with 10 bases in the middle. Germline CDR1 reads MDHEN; CDR2 reads SYDVKM. The CDR3 spans 14 residues. CDR3 coding DNA: TGTGCCAGCAGTTTCGGACTGGGGAATCAGCCCCAGCATTTT. As protein: CASSFGLGNQPQHF.

In its sample, this clonotype is medium-sized. A library made for alpha chains picked up this beta chain off target, so its size means little. The J gene is TRBJ2-1, the V gene TRBV29-1; D may be TRBD2 (5 bases). In germline, CDR1 is SQVTM, CDR2 ANQGSEA. The CDR3 totals 10 residues. V lost 7 bases and J lost 6, with 7 bases in between. CDR3 sequence: CSAGINEQFF. CDR3 DNA sequence: TGCAGCGCCGGGATCAATGAGCAGTTCTTC.

This clonotype was counted a few times. For a library built for alpha chains, this beta chain is a stray read; little rests on its size. This chain joins TRBV6-5 and TRBJ1-1; TRBD1 is a possible D gene (5 bases). Germline CDR1 MNHEY, CDR2 SVGAGI. The CDR3 has 15 residues. The V and J ends lost 0 bases and 5 bases respectively, with 13 bases between them. The CDR3 loop reads CASSYSDQGWTEAFF. The CDR3 DNA is TGTGCCAGCAGTTACTCAGACCAGGGTTGGACTGAAGCTTTCTTT.

Concerning this clonotype: The library was prepared for alpha chains; this beta chain is a stray read, so its frequency means little. V and J are TRBV6-6 and TRBJ2-5, with D possibly matching TRBD2 (6 bases). The germline V gene encodes CDR1 MNHNY and CDR2 SVGAGI (reference sequence). The length of the CDR3 is 12 residues. The V and J ends lost 5 bases and 12 bases respectively, with 16 bases between them. For the CDR3, the DNA is TGTGCCAGCAGTCCGCGGGGTAGGGAGAAGTACTTC. Protein: CASSPRGREKYF.

By sample share, this clonotype is medium-sized. For a library built for alpha chains, this beta chain is a stray read; little rests on its size. The chain is built from TRBV29-1 and TRBJ1-2; 11 bases align to TRBD1. The CDR3 extends over 13 amino acids. V dropped 4 bases and J dropped 5; count of bases not matched to a gene: 3. Germline V lookup: CDR1 SQVTM, CDR2 ANQGSEA. CDR3 residues: CSVVGDRGYGYTF. The DNA of the CDR3 is TGCAGCGTTGTAGGGGACAGGGGGTATGGCTACACCTTC.

This clonotype is deemed medium-sized (0.01 to 0.1%). For a library built for alpha chains, this beta chain is a stray read; little rests on its size. V is TRBV19 and J is TRBJ2-2; D is uncertain. The germline V gene encodes CDR1 LNHDA and CDR2 SQIVND (reference sequence). The CDR3 covers 12 residues. The CDR3 here is CVVQRGTGELFF. The CDR3 DNA follows: TGTGTAGTCCAGCGCGGTACCGGGGAGCTGTTTTTT.

This clonotype was observed a single time. Little can be read into the size of this beta chain, an off-target read in a library designed for alpha chains. The chain couples TRBV25-1 to TRBJ2-7, with unresolved D. The CDR3 contains 13 residues. Trimming stripped 3 bases from V and 0 bases from J, with 6 bases between. Germline CDR1 MGHDK, CDR2 SYGVNS. The CDR3 spells CASSEIVSYEQYF. The CDR3 DNA reads TGTGCCAGCAGTGAGATAGTCTCCTACGAGCAGTACTTC.

By share of the sample, this clonotype is medium-sized (0.01 to 0.1%). This beta chain lies outside the target of a library built for alpha chains; its clone size means little. V usage is TRBV7-9 and J usage is TRBJ1-2; 7 nucleotides agree with TRBD1. The CDR3 runs 13 residues. V lost 3 bases and J lost 6; bases outside the gene matches: 4. Germline CDR1 is SEHNR and CDR2 is FQNEAQ (reference sequence). As DNA, the CDR3 is TGTGCCAGCAGCTTCGGAACAGGGGATGGCTACACCTTC. It yields the protein CASSFGTGDGYTF.

As concerns this clonotype: This beta chain appears as a stray read in a library generated for alpha chains; its size is not informative. The rearrangement links TRBV3-1 to TRBJ1-1; D may be TRBD1 (6 bases). The CDR3 is 14 amino acids. V was clipped by 3 bases and J by 4 bases, with 12 bases between them. Germline lookup yields CDR1 LGHDT and CDR2 YNNKEL (reference sequence). The CDR3 region has the DNA TGTGCCAGCAGCCAGGCAGGGGAGGGCACTGAAGCTTTCTTT. This encodes CASSQAGEGTEAFF.

As regards this clonotype: The library was prepared for alpha chains; this beta chain is a stray read, so its frequency means little. The chain couples TRBV3-1 to TRBJ2-5, with 11 bases that match TRBD2. CDR3 length: 16 amino acids. V lost 0 bases and J lost 5; bases outside the gene matches: 5. The germline V gene has CDR1 LGHDT and CDR2 YNNKEL (reference sequence). CDR3 sequence (DNA): TGTGCCAGCAGCCAAGAGGGGACTAGCGGCCAGGAGACCCAGTACTTC. Translating gives CASSQEGTSGQETQYF.